The next 32 T cell receptor beta chains were all read from a single sample in a study of Ad26.COV2.S vaccination and SARS-CoV-2 variants. Treatment denoted: about 20 received Ad26.COV2.S at low or high dose, single or two shots; 5 received placebo; per-sample allocation not given. Following the first vaccine or placebo injection, samples were taken on day 63. Libraries were prepared by immunoSEQ multiplex PCR; TCRdb keeps only in-frame clonotypes and omits some of them. The sample has roughly 390,000 clones; 70% to 90% are singletons. The sample in question was peripheral blood, obtained in a trial of Ad26.COV2.S vaccine versus placebo. The receptor set was obtained from a person between 18 and 65 years old who received the Ad26.COV2.S COVID-19 vaccine or a placebo.

CDR3 DNA sequence: TGTGCCAGCAGCTTGACAGGGGATGCAGATACGCAGTATTTT. It codes for CASSLTGDADTQYF. The chain is built from TRBV5-4 and TRBJ2-3, with 7 bases matching TRBD1. CDR3 length: 14 amino acids. V gave up 1 base and J gave up 4 bases; unmatched junction bases: 3. Germline CDR1 is SGHNT and CDR2 is YYREEE (reference sequence).

The chain has TRBV30 and TRBJ1-3, with a weak D call TRBD1 (5 bases). Trimming left V 0 bases short and J 0 bases short, with 9 bases between. The CDR3 is 15 amino acids. From germline, CDR1 is GTSNPN and CDR2 SVGIG (reference sequence). In DNA, the CDR3 is TGTGCCTGGAGTGTCGGGGGGAGCTCTGGAAACACCATATATTTT. As protein: CAWSVGGSSGNTIYF. Full variable domain (missing parts from reference TRBV30 and TRBJ1-3): SQTIHQWPATLVQPVGSPLSLECTVEGTSNPNLYWYRQAAGRGLQLLFYSVGIGQISSEVPQNLSASRPQDRQFILSSKKLLLSDSGFYLCAWSVGGSSGNTIYFGEGSWLTVV.

J is TRBJ1-5 and V is TRBV19, with 7 positions matching TRBD1. In germline, CDR1 is LNHDA, CDR2 SQIVND (reference sequence). The CDR3 length is 15 residues. Trimming cost V 4 bases and J 10 bases; bases outside gene matches: 13. This chain's CDR3 is CASSTSTGLSPPQHF. CDR3 nucleotide sequence: TGTGCCAGTAGTACCTCGACAGGGTTGTCCCCCCCCCAGCATTTT.

This chain joins TRBV11-2 and TRBJ2-1, with 10 bases fitting TRBD2. V trimming: 4 bases; J trimming: 8 bases; junction bases outside the gene matches: 11. The germline V gene has CDR1 SGHAT and CDR2 FQNNGV. This CDR3 spans 16 amino acids. For the CDR3, the DNA is TGTGCCAGCAGCTATAGGGGCAGCGGGGGGGCGGATGAGCAGTTCTTC. Translation gives CASSYRGSGGADEQFF.

The gene calls are TRBV9 and TRBJ1-1; a weak D match, TRBD1 (5 bases). CDR3 length: 14 residues. Trimming took off 2 bases at V and 5 bases at J, with 13 bases between the two ends. In germline, CDR1 is SGDLS, CDR2 YYNGEE. The CDR3 DNA is TGTGCCAGCAGCGTTTCAGGGAGGTTGACTGAAGCTTTCTTT. Translating it yields CASSVSGRLTEAFF.

The rearrangement joins TRBV5-1 to TRBJ1-1; no firm D call. This CDR3 has 13 residues. Germline V gene lookup returns CDR1 SGHRS and CDR2 YFSETQ. The V end was cut by 2 bases, the J end by 2 bases, with 7 bases between. This chain's CDR3 is CASSFSENTEAFF. The CDR3 bases are TGCGCCAGCAGCTTTTCGGAAAACACTGAAGCTTTCTTT. Drawing the rest from reference TRBV5-1 and TRBJ1-1, the complete variable domain is KAGVTQTPRYLIKTRGQQVTLSCSPISGHRSVSWYQQTPGQGLQFLFEYFSETQRNKGNFPGRFSGRQFSNSRSEMNVSTLELGDSALYLCASSFSENTEAFFGQGTRLTVV.

The chain recombines TRBV19 with TRBJ1-1; D remains unclear. Trimming removed 7 bases at V and 3 bases at J, with 15 bases between. Germline CDR1 and CDR2: LNHDA and SQIVND (reference sequence). The CDR3 is made up of 14 amino acids. DNA for the CDR3: TGTGCCAGTAAACATCCGACGTACTACACTGAAGCTTTCTTT. It encodes CASKHPTYYTEAFF.

J is TRBJ1-1 and V is TRBV25-1; possibly TRBD1 for D (6 bases). The CDR3 runs 17 residues. Germline V gene sequence: CDR1 MGHDK, CDR2 SYGVNS. V lost 0 bases and J lost 1, with 15 bases in between. CDR3: CASSEYFPGHPNTEAFF. The CDR3 bases are TGTGCCAGCAGTGAATATTTCCCGGGACACCCGAACACTGAAGCTTTCTTT.

This clone occurred once. This chain links TRBV19 with TRBJ2-1; TRBD2 matches 9 bases. The CDR3 covers 18 residues. The germline gives CDR1 LNHDA, CDR2 SQIVND (reference sequence). V was clipped by 6 bases and J by 0 bases; unmatched bases: 12. CDR3: CASSRRAGGRSSYNEQFF. The CDR3 nucleotides read TGTGCCAGTAGCAGACGAGCGGGGGGTCGTAGCTCCTACAATGAGCAGTTCTTC. The full variable domain, in which reference TRBV19 and TRBJ2-1 provide the parts outside the CDR3, is DGGITQSPKYLFRKEGQNVTLSCEQNLNHDAMYWYRQDPGQGLRLIYYSQIVNDFQKGDIAEGYSVSREKKESFPLTVTSAQKNPTAFYLCASSRRAGGRSSYNEQFFGPGTRLTVL.

V is TRBV13 and J is TRBJ2-3, with TRBD2 identical over 9 bases. CDR1 and CDR2 (germline): PRHDT, FYEKMQ (reference sequence). Trimming at V came to 1 base and at J to 2 bases, leaving 4 bases not matched to a gene. The CDR3 covers 16 residues. The CDR3 DNA sequence: TGTGCCAGCAGCTTAGAGGTAGCGGGGGTCACAGATACGCAGTATTTT. Protein sequence: CASSLEVAGVTDTQYF.

The gene calls are TRBV6-5 and TRBJ2-1; TRBD1 matches 8 bases. CDR3 length: 14 residues. Germline CDR1 is MNHEY and CDR2 is SVGAGI. J was trimmed by 8 bases and V by 2 bases; bases with no gene match: 5. The CDR3 DNA reads as TGTGCCAGCAGTTACGGACAGGGTAGCGATGAGCAGTTCTTC. As protein: CASSYGQGSDEQFF.

The V and J genes are TRBV12-5 and TRBJ2-1; TRBD2 matches at 9 bases. Trimming removed 0 bases from V and 9 bases from J; junction bases left unmatched: 12. This CDR3 region has 17 residues. Germline V gene sequence: CDR1 LGHNT, CDR2 FRNRAP. Written as DNA, the CDR3 is TGTGCTAGTGGTTTGGTAATAGGTGCGGGGGGGCACATTGAGCAGTTCTTC. Translation: CASGLVIGAGGHIEQFF.

For the CDR3, the DNA is TGTGCCAGCAGCAGGGAGTCTAATGAAAAACTGTTTTTT. This encodes CASSRESNEKLFF. This chain joins TRBV2 and TRBJ1-4; tentatively, D is TRBD1 (5 bases). This CDR3 is built from 13 residues. Germline loops: CDR1 SNHLY, CDR2 FYNNEI. Trimming took 6 bases from V and 3 from J, leaving 8 bases between them.

The chain employs TRBV5-1 and TRBJ2-1; TRBD2 matches at 13 bases. V shed 3 bases and J 0 bases; nucleotides not matched to a gene: 6. The CDR3 extends over 18 amino acids. Germline values: CDR1 SGHRS, CDR2 YFSETQ. Here the CDR3 reads CASSSGTSGKSSYNEQFF. CDR3 sequence (DNA): TGCGCCAGCAGCTCGGGGACTAGCGGGAAGAGCTCCTACAATGAGCAGTTCTTC. Based on the CDR3 plus reference TRBV5-1 and TRBJ2-1, the full variable domain is KAGVTQTPRYLIKTRGQQVTLSCSPISGHRSVSWYQQTPGQGLQFLFEYFSETQRNKGNFPGRFSGRQFSNSRSEMNVSTLELGDSALYLCASSSGTSGKSSYNEQFFGPGTRLTVL.

CDR3: CASSPQTSGGTAGELFF. CDR3 DNA sequence: TGCGCCAGCAGCCCCCAAACTAGCGGGGGCACAGCCGGGGAGCTGTTTTTT. The J gene is TRBJ2-2, the V gene TRBV4-1; 11 bases line up with TRBD2. The V gene's germline CDR1 is MGHRA and CDR2 YSYEKL. This CDR3 spans 17 amino acids. Trimming cost V 4 bases and J 6 bases; bases outside gene matches: 10.

The V gene is TRBV11-2, the J gene TRBJ2-2, with no clear D. Germline V lookup: CDR1 SGHAT, CDR2 FQNNGV. This CDR3 has 14 amino acids. The ends were cut back, 6 bases at V and 5 bases at J, with 13 bases in the middle. The CDR3 spells CASRILKWTGELFF. The CDR3, as DNA: TGTGCCAGCAGGATCCTGAAGTGGACCGGGGAGCTGTTTTTT.

The rearrangement joins TRBV30 to TRBJ2-2; D possibly corresponds to TRBD1 (5 bases). This CDR3 comprises 13 residues. The V end lost 7 bases, the J end lost 3 bases, and 12 bases lay between the germline ends. CDR1 is GTSNPN, CDR2 SVGIG, per germline (reference sequence). In DNA, the CDR3 is TGTGCCTACCTCCAGGGCGACACCGGGGAGCTGTTTTTT. This translates into CAYLQGDTGELFF.

The V call is TRBV24-1, the J call TRBJ1-1, with D uncertain. The CDR3 sequence is 12 residues long. Trimming took off 0 bases at V and 13 bases at J, with 11 bases between the two ends. CDR1 is KGHDR, CDR2 SFDVKD, per germline. The CDR3: CATSDLSFRLFF. CDR3 in DNA: TGTGCCACCAGTGATTTGTCGTTTCGTCTTTTCTTT.

The V and J genes are TRBV27 and TRBJ1-4; D remains unclear. The CDR3 totals 13 residues. Germline V gives CDR1 MNHEY, CDR2 SMNVEV (reference sequence). V lost 6 bases to trimming and J lost 0 bases, with 5 bases between them. The CDR3 loop reads CASSSSTNEKLFF. In DNA form, the CDR3 reads TGTGCCAGCAGCTCCTCAACTAATGAAAAACTGTTTTTT.

The chain employs TRBV5-3 and TRBJ1-4; D not resolved. TRBV5-3 counts as an open reading frame of uncertain function. This CDR3 region has 17 residues. Trimming stripped 4 bases from V and 0 bases from J, with 16 bases between. The CDR3 spells CARSLGGTTATNEKLFF. CDR3 sequence (DNA): TGTGCCAGAAGCCTGGGCGGCACAACAGCAACTAATGAAAAACTGTTTTTT.

This clone showed up just a few times. The chain is built from TRBV3-1 (or the pseudogene TRBV3-2) and TRBJ1-3, with a tentative D call TRBD1 (6 bases). Trimming removed 6 bases from V and 2 bases from J, with 11 bases in between. Germline-derived CDR1 and CDR2 are LGHDT and YNNKEL (reference sequence). The CDR3 length is 14 residues. The chain's CDR3 is CASSIQGPGNTIYF. In DNA, the CDR3 is TGTGCCAGCAGTATACAGGGTCCTGGAAACACCATATATTTT.

Regarding this clone: The sample has other DNA sequences that encode this CDR3 too. The genes are TRBV6-2 or TRBV6-3 and TRBJ1-5; D is uncertain. The CDR3 has 13 residues. V lost 0 bases, J lost 3 bases, and 3 bases lay in between. Germline V lookup: CDR1 MNHEY, CDR2 SVGEGT. CDR3 nucleotide sequence: TGTGCCAGCAGTTACTCGGACAATCAGCCCCAGCATTTT. Its translation is CASSYSDNQPQHF.

The chain uses TRBV7-6 and TRBJ1-2; no clear D. Germline values: CDR1 SGHVS, CDR2 FNYEAQ. V was pared by 3 bases and J by 7 bases, with 12 bases between. This CDR3 contains 13 residues. This chain's CDR3 is CASSFGVVGGYTF. The CDR3 DNA sequence: TGTGCCAGCAGCTTTGGGGTGGTCGGTGGCTACACCTTC.

The DNA for the CDR3 is TGCGCCAGCAGCTCGCAACCCACAGATACGCAGTATTTT. It is translated as CASSSQPTDTQYF. This chain connects TRBV5-1 to TRBJ2-3, with D uncertain. Germline V gene lookup returns CDR1 SGHRS and CDR2 YFSETQ. V gave up 3 bases and J gave up 2 bases, with 7 bases separating them. The CDR3 runs 13 residues.

This sequence joins TRBV24-1 and TRBJ2-3; 9 bases match TRBD1. This CDR3 has 14 residues. The germline V gene encodes CDR1 KGHDR and CDR2 SFDVKD. The trim removed 5 bases at V and 5 bases at J, leaving 4 bases unmatched. For the CDR3, the DNA is TGTGCCACCAGTGGGACAGGGGCCGTAGATACGCAGTATTTT. This gives the protein CATSGTGAVDTQYF.

The genes are TRBV20-1 and TRBJ2-5; D not resolved. Germline CDR1 and CDR2: DFQATT and SNEGSKA (reference sequence). V was trimmed by 7 bases and J by 2 bases, leaving 8 bases between them. The CDR3 contains 11 residues. CDR3 protein: CSGEAQETQYF. CDR3 bases: TGCAGTGGCGAGGCGCAAGAGACCCAGTACTTC.

The CDR3 DNA is TGTGCCAGTAGTAATGGACAGGGGGCTCAGCCCCAGCATTTT. Amino acids: CASSNGQGAQPQHF. This rearrangement joins TRBV19 to TRBJ1-5; TRBD1 agrees at 11 bases. The germline CDR1 and CDR2 sequences are LNHDA and SQIVND (reference sequence). V dropped 4 bases and J dropped 6; count of bases not matched to a gene: 2. CDR3 length: 14 amino acids.

The CDR3 sequence is CASRAQELNSPLHF. CDR3 sequence (DNA): TGTGCCAGCCGGGCCCAGGAGTTAAATTCACCCCTCCACTTT. The chain carries TRBV5-4 and TRBJ1-6; D remains unclear. V shed 7 bases and J shed 7 bases, with 15 bases lying between them. Germline V gene sequence: CDR1 SGHNT, CDR2 YYREEE (reference sequence). The CDR3 has 14 residues.

V is TRBV3-1 (or the pseudogene TRBV3-2) and J is TRBJ2-4; D is undetermined. The CDR3 extends over 14 amino acids. The germline gives CDR1 LGHDT, CDR2 YNNKEL (reference sequence). V was shortened by 0 bases and J by 6 bases, with 9 bases between the two germline ends. The CDR3 sequence: CASSQEGVPNIQYF. The CDR3 DNA is TGTGCCAGCAGCCAAGAAGGAGTACCAAACATTCAGTACTTC.

The V gene is TRBV9, the J gene TRBJ1-1, with D possibly TRBD1 on 6 matching bases. The germline CDR1 and CDR2 sequences are SGDLS and YYNGEE. This CDR3 has 13 amino acids. Trimming stripped 5 bases from V and 3 bases from J, with 11 bases between. The chain's CDR3 is CASSSTGYTEAFF. For the CDR3, the DNA is TGTGCCAGCAGTTCCACAGGGTACACTGAAGCTTTCTTT.

This chain uses TRBV19 with TRBJ2-7; 9 nucleotides line up with TRBD1. This CDR3 is built from 14 residues. CDR1 LNHDA and CDR2 SQIVND come from the germline V gene (reference sequence). Germline trimming cut 5 bases from V and 5 bases from J; bases unmatched to any gene: 7. CDR3 bases: TGTGCCAGTAGTCCTTGGACAGGGGTGAACGAGCAGTACTTC. Encoded protein: CASSPWTGVNEQYF.

V is TRBV5-4 and J is TRBJ2-5; D perhaps matches TRBD1 (5 bases). The CDR3 consists of 14 residues. Trimming removed 1 base from V and 2 bases from J, with 9 bases in between. Germline V gene lookup returns CDR1 SGHNT and CDR2 YYREEE (reference sequence). CDR3 sequence: CASSLRGDQETQYF. The CDR3 DNA is TGTGCCAGCAGCTTGAGGGGCGATCAAGAGACCCAGTACTTC. Full variable domain (missing parts from reference TRBV5-4 and TRBJ2-5): ETGVTQSPTHLIKTRGQQVTLRCSSQSGHNTVSWYQQALGQGPQFIFQYYREEENGRGNFPPRFSGLQFPNYSSELNVNALELDDSALYLCASSLRGDQETQYFGPGTRLLVL.